Listed below are T cell receptor beta chains from one sample, sequenced in a study of graft-versus-host responses after intestinal transplantation. These receptors' targets are unknown. Repertoires were generated with immunoSEQ multiplex PCR, while TCRdb's copy carries only in-frame clones and drops some. The sample has tens of thousands of clones; around 90% are singletons. The starting material was unstimulated CD8+ T cells sorted from spleen or lymph node cells, obtained before intestinal transplant. These receptors all come from a human donor who received an intestinal transplant. CDR3s include the opening cysteine and the closing phenylalanine or tryptophan. Fields, in order: V gene, J gene, clone size, D gene, CDR3 DNA, CDR3 protein. D genes are given only for firm matches. Clone size is stated in some rows and not others, as once, few, many or a class when expanded.

TRBV6-5	TRBJ1-1	-	-	TGTGCCAGCAGTTACGGAAGGGGCACTGAAGCTTTCTTT	CASSYGRGTEAFF
TRBV27	TRBJ2-2	-	TRBD1	TGTGCCATCAGACAGGGGGCGAACACCGGGGAGCTGTTTTTT	CAIRQGANTGELFF
TRBV6-1	TRBJ2-1	-	-	TGTGCCAGCACCCCCTCCCGACAGTACAATGAGCAGTTCTTC	CASTPSRQYNEQFF
TRBV6-1	TRBJ2-7	-	-	TGTGCCAGCAGTCACAGGGTTATCTACGAGCAGTACTTC	CASSHRVIYEQYF
TRBV13	TRBJ2-1	-	TRBD1	TGTGCCAGCAGCTCCGGACAGGCAACGGGTGAGCAGTTCTTC	CASSSGQATGEQFF
TRBV5-4	TRBJ2-7	few	-	TGTGCCAGCAGCTTATTTAGCGGAACCTACGAGCAGTACTTC	CASSLFSGTYEQYF
TRBV5-1	TRBJ2-1	-	TRBD2	TGCGCCAGCAGCTTGGCTAGCGGGAGGGTTATTTACTACAATGAGCAGTTCTTC	CASSLASGRVIYYNEQFF
TRBV2	TRBJ2-5	-	-	TGTGCCAGCCTACTGTCGGGGAATGGAAAGACCCAGTACTTC	CASLLSGNGKTQYF
TRBV29-1	TRBJ2-3	-	-	TGCAGCGTTGAGGCAGGCCCCTCCACAGATACGCAGTATTTT	CSVEAGPSTDTQYF
TRBV7-2	TRBJ2-7	-	TRBD2	TGTGCCAGCAGCTTAAGCCTAGCGGGTCTCGAGCAGTACTTC	CASSLSLAGLEQYF
TRBV28	TRBJ2-7	-	-	TGTGCCAGCCGGCAGGGCGCCTACGAGCAGTACTTC	CASRQGAYEQYF
TRBV6-1	TRBJ2-7	-	-	TGTGCCAGCAGTGAAGGGGTAGGGGGCTACGAGCAGTACTTC	CASSEGVGGYEQYF
TRBV4-1	TRBJ2-1	-	-	TGCGCCAGCAGCCAGATGGGCCAGGCGATATCCTACAATGAGCAGTTCTTC	CASSQMGQAISYNEQFF
TRBV9	TRBJ2-3	-	TRBD1	TGTGCCAGCAGCGCACAGGGGTTTGACACAGATACGCAGTATTTT	CASSAQGFDTDTQYF
TRBV5-4	TRBJ2-3	-	TRBD2	TGTGCCAGCAGCTTCCATGGACTAGCGGGAGGAAACACAGATACGCAGTATTTT	CASSFHGLAGGNTDTQYF
TRBV30	TRBJ1-2	once	-	TGTGCCTGTACCGATCGCGGGTTTTACGGCTACACCTTC	CACTDRGFYGYTF
TRBV7-9	TRBJ2-7	-	TRBD1	TGTGCCAGCAGCCCCGGGACAGACTACGAGCAGTACTTC	CASSPGTDYEQYF
TRBV29-1	TRBJ2-7	-	-	TGCAGCGTAAGGGACTTTGAATCCTACGAGCAGTACTTC	CSVRDFESYEQYF
TRBV30	TRBJ2-7	once	-	TGTGCCTGGAGCGCTTCCTACGAGCAGTACTTC	CAWSASYEQYF
TRBV7-9	TRBJ2-7	-	-	TGTGCCAGCAGCTTAAGGGGTCCCTACGAGCAGTACTTC	CASSLRGPYEQYF
TRBV5-4	TRBJ2-5	-	-	TGTGCCAGCAGCTTTTACAGGGTCCAAGAGACCCAGTACTTC	CASSFYRVQETQYF
TRBV29-1	TRBJ2-1	-	TRBD2	TGCAGCGTACTATGGACTAGCGGGAGTGGGAATGAGCAGTTCTTC	CSVLWTSGSGNEQFF
TRBV5-5	TRBJ2-3	-	TRBD2	TGTGCCAGCAGCATACGGACTAGCGGGAGTTTGAATACGCAGTATTTT	CASSIRTSGSLNTQYF
TRBV6-1	TRBJ2-7	-	TRBD2	TGTGCCAGCAAAATAGCGGGAGAAAGCGAGCAGTACTTC	CASKIAGESEQYF
TRBV28	TRBJ2-2	-	-	TGTGCCAGCAGTGCGTCGGACACCGTTTCGAACACCGGGGAGCTGTTTTTT	CASSASDTVSNTGELFF
TRBV9	TRBJ1-1	-	-	TGTGCCAGCAGCGGCGGGTCGAACACTGAAGCTTTCTTT	CASSGGSNTEAFF
TRBV10-3	TRBJ1-2	-	TRBD1	TGTGCCATCAGTGACCGGGACAGGGGGAGAATTCATGGCTACACCTTC	CAISDRDRGRIHGYTF
TRBV10-3	TRBJ1-2	-	-	TGTGCCATCAGTTCGGACACCTATGGCTACACCTTC	CAISSDTYGYTF
TRBV7-6	TRBJ2-1	-	TRBD2	TGTGCCAGCAGCTTAGTTAGCGGGGGGCGCAATGAGCAGTTCTTC	CASSLVSGGRNEQFF
TRBV4-1	TRBJ1-5	-	TRBD1	TGCGCCAGCAGCCAAGAAAGGGACAGGGGCTTTCAGCCCCAGCATTTT	CASSQERDRGFQPQHF
TRBV4-2	TRBJ2-3	once	-	TGTGCCAGCAGCCACCTATCCCGGCAGGGAGGTGCAGATACGCAGTATTTT	CASSHLSRQGGADTQYF
TRBV19	TRBJ2-7	-	-	TGTGCCAGTAGTCCCTCCCTAGGGGGAAACGAGCAGTACTTC	CASSPSLGGNEQYF
TRBV30	TRBJ2-7	-	-	TGTGCCTGGAGGGACAACTCCTACGAGCAGTACTTC	CAWRDNSYEQYF
TRBV6-1	TRBJ2-1	-	TRBD1	TGTGCCAGCAGTGCCGGGACAGGGTTCTACAATGAGCAGTTCTTC	CASSAGTGFYNEQFF
TRBV9	TRBJ2-7	-	TRBD2	TGTGCCAGCAGCGTAAGCGGGGGCTACGAGCAGTACTTC	CASSVSGGYEQYF
TRBV4-1	TRBJ1-2	-	TRBD1	TGCGCCAGCAGCCAAGATGCGGACAGGGTGATCTATGGCTACACCTTC	CASSQDADRVIYGYTF
TRBV28	TRBJ2-7	-	-	TGTGCCAGCAGTTTAGGAGGGTCTGGGGAGCAGTACTTC	CASSLGGSGEQYF
TRBV29-1	TRBJ2-3	-	-	TGCAGCGCGCTGACACACCAGAGCACAGATACGCAGTATTTT	CSALTHQSTDTQYF
TRBV13	TRBJ2-7	-	-	TGTGCCAGCAGCTTAGGTCCCGGGATCTCCTACGAGCAGTACTTC	CASSLGPGISYEQYF
TRBV4-1	TRBJ2-7	few	TRBD1	TGCGCCAGCAGCCAAGTAGAGACAGGGCTCTACGAGCAGTACTTC	CASSQVETGLYEQYF